Below are 10 T cell receptor beta chains sequenced from a single sample in a study of CD8 T cells in ankylosing spondylitis. MiXCR was run by TCRdb on the 5' RACE reads, yielding one entry per CDR3 protein. The table shows a few hundred thousand distinct CDR3 sequences, with about 17% occurring only once. Their specific antigens are unknown. Overall study results and limits: A TCR beta motif made of several highly homologous variants seemed typical of ankylosing spondylitis blood.

Sequencing used blood, either unsorted or a sorted T cell fraction (not recorded which). The origin of the receptors is a male donor with ankylosing spondylitis.

The chain has TRBV9 and TRBJ2-7; D unresolved. This CDR3 has 15 amino acids. CDR1 SGDLS and CDR2 YYNGEE come from the germline V gene. Trimming stripped 0 bases from V and 1 base from J, with 11 bases between. The CDR3 is CASSVAISNSYEQYF. The CDR3 DNA is TGTGCCAGCAGCGTAGCTATTAGTAATTCCTACGAGCAGTACTTC.

As regards this clonotype: The conserved closing phenylalanine or tryptophan is absent in this CDR3, likely reflecting a read error. The CDR3 spells CASSAGGPAPNEQFL. The CDR3 DNA follows: TGTGCCAGCAGTGCGGGTGGGCCAGCCCCCAATGAGCAGTTCCTC. V gene TRBV2 combines with J gene TRBJ2-1, with D unresolved. CDR1 and CDR2 (germline): SNHLY, FYNNEI. Trimming removed 4 bases from V and 6 bases from J, with 16 bases in between. This CDR3 has 15 residues.

This clonotype was counted at least ten times. V and J are TRBV25-1 and TRBJ2-3; D not certain. Trimming removed 4 bases at V and 1 base at J, with 6 bases between. The germline V gene has CDR1 MGHDK and CDR2 SYGVNS. This CDR3 region has 13 residues. The CDR3 DNA reads as TGTGCCAGCAGTGGCCCGGGCACAGATACGCAGTATTTT. Encoded protein: CASSGPGTDTQYF.

V is TRBV9 and J is TRBJ1-4, with 10 bases lining up with TRBD1. The V gene end was trimmed by 5 bases and the J gene end by 6 bases; junction bases not matched to a gene: 4. CDR3 size: 14 residues. CDR1 is SGDLS, CDR2 YYNGEE, per germline. The CDR3 DNA follows: TGTGCCAGCAGTACCGGGACAGGGGATGAAAAACTGTTTTTT. It encodes CASSTGTGDEKLFF.

This clonotype occurred a few times. The chain joins TRBV7-7 to TRBJ2-2, with D possibly matching TRBD2 (6 bases). Germline assignment: CDR1 SSHAT and CDR2 FNYEAQ (reference sequence). This CDR3 region has 14 residues. CDR3 loop: CASGGGTNTGELFF. CDR3 coding DNA: TGTGCTAGCGGAGGCGGCACGAACACCGGGGAGCTGTTTTTT.

The chain recombines TRBV11-1 with TRBJ1-1; 7 bases line up with TRBD1. CDR1 and CDR2 from the germline V gene are SGHAT and FQDESV (reference sequence). Unmatched junction bases numbered 10, after V lost 2 bases and J lost 1 base. CDR3 length: 17 residues. The chain's CDR3 is CASSLYLDRDRNTEAFF. In nucleotides, the CDR3 is TGTGCCAGCAGCTTATACCTTGACAGGGATCGGAACACTGAAGCTTTCTTT.

In its sample, this clonotype was seen many times. V is TRBV12-3 or TRBV12-4 and J is TRBJ2-1; 8 bases align to TRBD2. V trimming: 5 bases; J trimming: 10 bases; junction bases outside the gene matches: 16. The CDR3 covers 16 residues. The CDR3 spells CASSRHVEWPGGEQFF. The CDR3 region has the DNA TGTGCCAGCAGTCGGCATGTTGAGTGGCCGGGGGGGGAGCAGTTCTTC.

V gene TRBV6-2 or TRBV6-3 combines with J gene TRBJ2-7; D not resolved. From germline, CDR1 is MNHEY and CDR2 SVGEGT. The V end lost 6 bases, the J end lost 10 bases, and 16 bases lay between the germline ends. This CDR3 region has 12 residues. CDR3 amino acids: CASSPDTFQQYF. The CDR3 DNA sequence: TGTGCCAGCAGCCCCGACACCTTCCAACAGTACTTC.

This chain joins TRBV6-2 or TRBV6-3 and TRBJ2-1, with a weak D call TRBD1 (5 bases). V was clipped by 0 bases and J by 7 bases, with 19 bases between them. This CDR3 contains 17 residues. CDR1 is MNHEY, CDR2 SVGEGT, per germline. CDR3 nucleotides: TGTGCCAGCAGTTACTCGATAGGGCAGGGAAGTTGGAATGAGCAGTTCTTC. Amino acid sequence: CASSYSIGQGSWNEQFF.

The rearrangement links TRBV20-1 to TRBJ2-7; 11 bases match TRBD2. Germline V gene data show CDR1 as DFQATT and CDR2 as SNEGSKA (reference sequence). The CDR3 totals 15 residues. J lost 3 bases, V lost 0 bases, and 4 bases had no gene match. CDR3: CSARDPLAGGYEQYF. DNA for the CDR3: TGCAGTGCTAGAGATCCCCTAGCGGGAGGCTACGAGCAGTACTTC.